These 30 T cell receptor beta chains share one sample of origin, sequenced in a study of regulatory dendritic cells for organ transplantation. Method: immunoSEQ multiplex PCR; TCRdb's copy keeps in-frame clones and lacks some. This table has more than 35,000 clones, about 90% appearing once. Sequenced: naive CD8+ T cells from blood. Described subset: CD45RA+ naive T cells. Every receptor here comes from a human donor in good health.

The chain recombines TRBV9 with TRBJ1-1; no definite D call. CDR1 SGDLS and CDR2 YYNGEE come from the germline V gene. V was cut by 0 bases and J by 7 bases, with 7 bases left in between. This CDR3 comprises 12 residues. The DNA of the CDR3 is TGTGCCAGCAGCGTAGGAGGGAATGAAGCTTTCTTT. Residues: CASSVGGNEAFF.

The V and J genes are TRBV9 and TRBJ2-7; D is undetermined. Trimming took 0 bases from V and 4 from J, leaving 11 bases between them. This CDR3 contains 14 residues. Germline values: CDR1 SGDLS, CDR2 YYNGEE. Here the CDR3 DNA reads TGTGCCAGCAGCGTAGAAGTTACGCCTTACGAGCAGTACTTC. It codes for CASSVEVTPYEQYF.

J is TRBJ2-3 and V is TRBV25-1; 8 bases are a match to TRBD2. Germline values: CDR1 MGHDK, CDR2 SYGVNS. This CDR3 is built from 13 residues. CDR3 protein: CALSGGTTDTQYF. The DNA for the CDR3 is TGTGCTCTTTCGGGGGGGACCACAGATACGCAGTATTTT.

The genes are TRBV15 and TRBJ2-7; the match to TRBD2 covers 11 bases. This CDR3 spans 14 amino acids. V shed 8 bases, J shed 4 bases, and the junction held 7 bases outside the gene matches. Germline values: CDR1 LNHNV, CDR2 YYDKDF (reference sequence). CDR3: CATARLAGSYEQYF. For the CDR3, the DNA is TGTGCCACCGCGAGACTAGCGGGATCTTACGAGCAGTACTTC. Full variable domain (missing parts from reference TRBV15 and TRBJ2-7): DAMVIQNPRYQVTQFGKPVTLSCSQTLNHNVMYWYQQKSSQAPKLLFHYYDKDFNNEADTPDNFQSRRPNTSFCFLDIRSPGLGDTAMYLCATARLAGSYEQYFGPGTRLTVT.

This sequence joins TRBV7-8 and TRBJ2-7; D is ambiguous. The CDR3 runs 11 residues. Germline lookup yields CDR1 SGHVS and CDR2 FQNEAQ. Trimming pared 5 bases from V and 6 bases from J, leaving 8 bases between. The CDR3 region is CASSPLSEQYF. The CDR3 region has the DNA TGTGCCAGCAGCCCCCTTTCCGAGCAGTACTTC.

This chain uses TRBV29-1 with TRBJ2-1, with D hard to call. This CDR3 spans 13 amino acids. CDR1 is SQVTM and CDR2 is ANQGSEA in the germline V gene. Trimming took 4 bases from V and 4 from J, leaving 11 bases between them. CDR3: CSVVALGYNEQFF. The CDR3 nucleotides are TGCAGCGTTGTAGCCCTGGGATACAATGAGCAGTTCTTC.

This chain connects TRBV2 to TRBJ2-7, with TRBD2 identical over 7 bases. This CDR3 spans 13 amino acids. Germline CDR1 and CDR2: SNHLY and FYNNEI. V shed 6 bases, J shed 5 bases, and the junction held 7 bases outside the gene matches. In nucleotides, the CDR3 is TGTGCCAGCAGAAGGGCGGGGGATGACGAGCAGTACTTC. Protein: CASRRAGDDEQYF.

CDR3 sequence reads: CASSGRGRGELFF. CDR3 DNA: TGCGCCAGCAGCGGAAGGGGGCGGGGGGAGCTGTTTTTT. The gene calls are TRBV4-3 and TRBJ2-2, with 7 bases that match TRBD1. The germline V gene encodes CDR1 LGHNA and CDR2 YSLEER. The CDR3 is made up of 13 amino acids. V trimming: 5 bases; J trimming: 8 bases; junction bases outside the gene matches: 5.

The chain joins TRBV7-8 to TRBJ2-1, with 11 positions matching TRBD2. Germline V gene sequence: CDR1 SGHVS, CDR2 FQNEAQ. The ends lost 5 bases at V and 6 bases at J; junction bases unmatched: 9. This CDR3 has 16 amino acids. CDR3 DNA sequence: TGTGCCAGCAGCGACAAACTAGCGGGAGTCTCCAATGAGCAGTTCTTC. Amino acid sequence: CASSDKLAGVSNEQFF. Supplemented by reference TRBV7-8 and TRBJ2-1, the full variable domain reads GAGVSQSPRYKVAKRGQDVALRCDPISGHVSLFWYQQALGQGPEFLTYFQNEAQLDKSGLPSDRFFAERPEGSVSTLKIQRTQQEDSAVYLCASSDKLAGVSNEQFFGPGTRLTVL.

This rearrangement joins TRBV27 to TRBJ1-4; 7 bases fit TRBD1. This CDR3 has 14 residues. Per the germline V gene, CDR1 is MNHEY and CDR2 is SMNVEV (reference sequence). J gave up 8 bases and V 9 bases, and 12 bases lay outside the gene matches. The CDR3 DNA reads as TGTGCCAGTCGGTCGGGCTTCAGGGGGGAAAAACTGTTTTTT. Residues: CASRSGFRGEKLFF.

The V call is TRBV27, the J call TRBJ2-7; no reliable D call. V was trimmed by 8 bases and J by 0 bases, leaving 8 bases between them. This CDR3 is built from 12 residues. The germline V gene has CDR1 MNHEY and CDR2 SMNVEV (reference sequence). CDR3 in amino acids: CASFSSSYEQYF. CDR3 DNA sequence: TGTGCCAGCTTTTCCAGCTCCTACGAGCAGTACTTC.

DNA for the CDR3: TGTGCCAGCAGCCCGTCGTTGGGGACGACTGAAGCTTTCTTT. This encodes CASSPSLGTTEAFF. The V gene is TRBV7-6, the J gene TRBJ1-1, with a weak D call TRBD1 (5 bases). The length of the CDR3 is 14 residues. The V end lost 5 bases, the J end lost 5 bases, and 15 bases lay between the germline ends. Per the germline V gene, CDR1 is SGHVS and CDR2 is FNYEAQ.

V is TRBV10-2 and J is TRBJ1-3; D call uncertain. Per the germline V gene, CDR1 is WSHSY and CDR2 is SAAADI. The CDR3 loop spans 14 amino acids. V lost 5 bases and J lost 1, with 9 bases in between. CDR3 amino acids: CASSNTGSGNTIYF. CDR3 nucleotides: TGCGCCAGCAGTAATACGGGATCTGGAAACACCATATATTTT.

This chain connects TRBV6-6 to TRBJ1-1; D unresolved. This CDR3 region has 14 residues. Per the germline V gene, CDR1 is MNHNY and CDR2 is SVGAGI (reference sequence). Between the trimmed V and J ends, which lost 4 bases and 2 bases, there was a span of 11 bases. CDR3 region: CASSSRDRNTEAFF. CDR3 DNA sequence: TGTGCCAGCAGTTCGAGAGACCGAAACACTGAAGCTTTCTTT.

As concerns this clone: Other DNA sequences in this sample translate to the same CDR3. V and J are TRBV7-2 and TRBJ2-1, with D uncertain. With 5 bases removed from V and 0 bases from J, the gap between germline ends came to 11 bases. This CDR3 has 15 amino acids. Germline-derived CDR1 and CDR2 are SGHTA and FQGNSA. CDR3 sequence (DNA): TGTGCCAGCAGCCTTGGGGAAAGCTCCTACAATGAGCAGTTCTTC. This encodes CASSLGESSYNEQFF. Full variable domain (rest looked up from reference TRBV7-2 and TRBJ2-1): GAGVSQSPSNKVTEKGKDVELRCDPISGHTALYWYRQSLGQGLEFLIYFQGNSAPDKSGLPSDRFSAERTGGSVSTLTIQRTQQEDSAVYLCASSLGESSYNEQFFGPGTRLTVL.

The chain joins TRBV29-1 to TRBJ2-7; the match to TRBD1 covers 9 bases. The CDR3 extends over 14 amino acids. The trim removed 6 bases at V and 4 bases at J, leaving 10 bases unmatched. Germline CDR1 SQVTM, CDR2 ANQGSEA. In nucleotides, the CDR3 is TGCAGCGTCGCACACAGGGGGCAGTTATACGAGCAGTACTTC. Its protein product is CSVAHRGQLYEQYF.

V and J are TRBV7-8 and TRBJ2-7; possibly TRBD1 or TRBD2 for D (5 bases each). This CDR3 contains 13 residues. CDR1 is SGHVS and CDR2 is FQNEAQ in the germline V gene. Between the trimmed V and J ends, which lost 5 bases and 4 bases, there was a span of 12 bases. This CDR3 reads CASSPGPIYEQYF. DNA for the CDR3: TGTGCCAGCAGCCCGGGACCGATTTACGAGCAGTACTTC.

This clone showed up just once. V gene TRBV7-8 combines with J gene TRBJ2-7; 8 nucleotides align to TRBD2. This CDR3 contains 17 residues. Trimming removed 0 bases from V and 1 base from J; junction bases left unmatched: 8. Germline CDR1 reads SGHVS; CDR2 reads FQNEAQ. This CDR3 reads CASSLAFGGANSYEQYF. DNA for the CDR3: TGTGCCAGCAGCTTAGCGTTCGGGGGGGCCAATTCCTACGAGCAGTACTTC.

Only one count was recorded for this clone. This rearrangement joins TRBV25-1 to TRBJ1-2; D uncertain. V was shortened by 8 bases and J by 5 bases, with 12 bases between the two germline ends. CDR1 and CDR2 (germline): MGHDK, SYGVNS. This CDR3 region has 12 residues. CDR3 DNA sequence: TGTGCCAGCTTCGCCGGGGTATATGGCTACACCTTC. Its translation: CASFAGVYGYTF.

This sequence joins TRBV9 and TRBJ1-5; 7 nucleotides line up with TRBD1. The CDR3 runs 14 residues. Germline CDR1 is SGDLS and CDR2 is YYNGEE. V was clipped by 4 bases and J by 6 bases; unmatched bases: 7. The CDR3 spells CASSSGTAGQPQHF. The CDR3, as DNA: TGTGCCAGCAGCTCCGGGACAGCGGGTCAGCCCCAGCATTTT.

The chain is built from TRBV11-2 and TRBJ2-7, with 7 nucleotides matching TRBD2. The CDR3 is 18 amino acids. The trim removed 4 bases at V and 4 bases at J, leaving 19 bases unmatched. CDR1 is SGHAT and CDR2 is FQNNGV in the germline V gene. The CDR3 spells CASSSFGQGGFSGYEQYF. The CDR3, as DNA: TGTGCCAGCAGCTCCTTCGGGCAGGGAGGGTTTTCAGGTTACGAGCAGTACTTC.

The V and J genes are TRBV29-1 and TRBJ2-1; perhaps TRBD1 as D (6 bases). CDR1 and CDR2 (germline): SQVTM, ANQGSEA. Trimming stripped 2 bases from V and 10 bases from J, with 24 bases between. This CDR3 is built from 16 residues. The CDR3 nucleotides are TGCAGCGTTGAAATCCAACCGACAGGTTTTCCAGGGGAGCAGTTCTTC. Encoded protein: CSVEIQPTGFPGEQFF.

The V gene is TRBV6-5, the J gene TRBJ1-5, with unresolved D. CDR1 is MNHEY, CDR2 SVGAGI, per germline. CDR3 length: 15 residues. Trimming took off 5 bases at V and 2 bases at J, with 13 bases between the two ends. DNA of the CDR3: TGTGCCAGCAGTAGCGAGGGTACGGGCAATCAGCCCCAGCATTTT. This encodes CASSSEGTGNQPQHF.

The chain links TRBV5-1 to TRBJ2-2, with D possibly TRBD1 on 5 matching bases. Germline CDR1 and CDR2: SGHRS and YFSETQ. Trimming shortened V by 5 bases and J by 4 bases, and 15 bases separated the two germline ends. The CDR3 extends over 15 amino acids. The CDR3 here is CASSHPDSPTGELFF. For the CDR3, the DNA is TGCGCCAGCAGTCACCCCGACAGCCCCACCGGGGAGCTGTTTTTT.

The CDR3 here is CASSILPPPTTAIVRVYVQYF. In nucleotides, the CDR3 is TGTGCCAGCAGCATTTTGCCCCCCCCAACGACAGCGATAGTTAGGGTCTATGTGCAGTACTTC. The chain combines TRBV21-1 with TRBJ2-7; the table's D gene call, TRBD1, was not cross checked with the DNA. TRBV21-1 is classified as a pseudogene. The CDR3 runs to 21 residues.

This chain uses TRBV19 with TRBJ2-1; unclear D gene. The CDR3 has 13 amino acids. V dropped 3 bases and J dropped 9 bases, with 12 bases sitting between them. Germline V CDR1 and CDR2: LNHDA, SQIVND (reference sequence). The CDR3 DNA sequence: TGTGCCAGTAGTATCGACCTGGAGACTGAGCAGTTCTTC. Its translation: CASSIDLETEQFF.

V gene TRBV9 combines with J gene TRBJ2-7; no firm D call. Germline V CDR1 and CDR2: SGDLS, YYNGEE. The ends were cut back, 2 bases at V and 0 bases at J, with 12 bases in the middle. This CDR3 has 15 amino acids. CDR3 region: CASSVTGGGSYEQYF. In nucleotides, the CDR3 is TGTGCCAGCAGCGTTACTGGTGGCGGCTCCTACGAGCAGTACTTC.

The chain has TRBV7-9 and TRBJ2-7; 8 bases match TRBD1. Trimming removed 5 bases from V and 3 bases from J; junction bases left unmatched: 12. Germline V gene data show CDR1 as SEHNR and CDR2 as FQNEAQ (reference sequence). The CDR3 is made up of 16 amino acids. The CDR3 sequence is CASSGEYGTGGYEQYF. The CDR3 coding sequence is TGTGCCAGCAGCGGTGAATACGGGACAGGAGGCTACGAGCAGTACTTC.

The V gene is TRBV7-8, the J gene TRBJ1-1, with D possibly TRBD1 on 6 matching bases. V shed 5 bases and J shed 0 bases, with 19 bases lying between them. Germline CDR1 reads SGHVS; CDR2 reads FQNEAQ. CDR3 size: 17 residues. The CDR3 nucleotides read TGTGCCAGCAGCCAACTACCGGGACAAGCGATGAACACTGAAGCTTTCTTT. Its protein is CASSQLPGQAMNTEAFF.

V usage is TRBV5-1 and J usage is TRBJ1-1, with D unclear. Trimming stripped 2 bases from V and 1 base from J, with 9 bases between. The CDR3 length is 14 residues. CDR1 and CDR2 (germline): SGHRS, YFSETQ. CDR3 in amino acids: CASSLYDGNTEAFF. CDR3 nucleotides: TGCGCCAGCAGCTTATATGACGGGAACACTGAAGCTTTCTTT.